Listed below are T cell receptor beta chains from one sample, sequenced in a study of CXCR3-negative and CXCR3-positive naive CD8 T cells. TCRdb re-called the 5' RACE reads; every CDR3 protein appears as one record, without DNA. With about 43,000 distinct CDR3 sequences in the sample, the ten largest clones hold roughly 14%. The material sequenced was memory CD8+ T cells from blood. These receptors were obtained from a human donor in good health. Some clones in this sample may be carry-over from other donors' samples. Both conserved end residues are part of each CDR3. The order of the fields is V gene, J gene, CDR3 protein.

TRBV29-1	TRBJ2-1	CSIALRGGYNEQFF
TRBV6-4	TRBJ2-2	CASSPGTDTGELFF
TRBV30	TRBJ2-1	CAWSAASGSYRFF
TRBV15	TRBJ2-3	CATSSGGTSADTQYF
TRBV29-1	TRBJ2-7	CSATDGTYEQYF
TRBV27	TRBJ2-1	CASSWRGSYNEQFF
TRBV7-9	TRBJ2-7	CASTIRADEQYF
TRBV20-1	TRBJ1-4	CSAAVPRGEEKLFF
TRBV6-5	TRBJ1-6	CASSRTGSLNSPLHF
TRBV29-1	TRBJ2-7	CSVGQGASYEQYF
TRBV14	TRBJ1-1	CASSLPSSAEAFF
TRBV7-8	TRBJ1-4	CASSHRDKSEKLFF
TRBV5-1	TRBJ2-2	CASSSSGTVNTGELFF
TRBV4-3	TRBJ2-7	CASSQDGTGPYEQYF
TRBV6-2/TRBV6-3	TRBJ2-1	CASSYVGLNNEQFF
TRBV19	TRBJ2-7	CASSARLAGGTYEQYF
TRBV3-1	TRBJ2-7	CASSQDRTAYYEQYF
TRBV5-1	TRBJ2-1	CASSPDRDSYNEQFF